The 26 T cell receptor beta chains given below trace back to one sample, sequenced in a study of T cell responses to AZD1222 COVID-19 vaccine. The method was immunoSEQ multiplex PCR; TCRdb's version includes in-frame clones alone and lacks a portion of them. The sample records about 140,000 clones, about nine tenths being singletons. The specimen was peripheral blood, collected 28 days after the second AZD1222 dose. Source of these receptors: an adult who received the AZD1222 COVID-19 vaccine.

A few counts support this clone. The chain has TRBV7-2 and TRBJ2-7; D perhaps matches TRBD2 (6 bases). V was trimmed by 2 bases and J by 4 bases, leaving 18 bases between them. Germline CDR1 SGHTA, CDR2 FQGNSA. The length of the CDR3 is 16 residues. The CDR3 loop is CASSLYGAGTSYEQYF. The DNA for the CDR3 is TGTGCCAGCAGCTTATACGGGGCGGGAACTAGTTACGAGCAGTACTTC.

V and J are TRBV11-1 and TRBJ1-2; a possible D gene is TRBD1 (5 bases). This CDR3 comprises 13 residues. V lost 5 bases and J lost 2, with 9 bases in between. CDR1 and CDR2 from the germline V gene are SGHAT and FQDESV (reference sequence). CDR3 bases: TGTGCCAGCAGCAACCAGGGAAACTATGGCTACACCTTC. Translated, it gives CASSNQGNYGYTF.

This clone occurred once. V gene TRBV9 combines with J gene TRBJ1-1; 8 nucleotides line up with TRBD1. The CDR3 length is 15 residues. V gave up 3 bases and J gave up 2 bases; unmatched junction bases: 6. From germline, CDR1 is SGDLS and CDR2 YYNGEE. The CDR3 nucleotides read TGTGCCAGCAGCGATCAGGACAGGGTCAACACTGAAGCTTTCTTT. Amino acids: CASSDQDRVNTEAFF.

This clone was observed once. This rearrangement joins TRBV9 to TRBJ2-1; either TRBD1 or TRBD2 may fit D (5 bases each). The CDR3 consists of 14 residues. Germline V lookup: CDR1 SGDLS, CDR2 YYNGEE. Trimming took 0 bases from V and 3 from J, leaving 7 bases between them. This CDR3 is CASSVGDGYNEQFF. In nucleotides, the CDR3 is TGTGCCAGCAGCGTAGGGGACGGCTACAATGAGCAGTTCTTC.

The chain is built from TRBV19 and TRBJ1-6, with D possibly TRBD1 on 5 matching bases. Germline values: CDR1 LNHDA, CDR2 SQIVND (reference sequence). V was trimmed by 2 bases and J by 9 bases, leaving 17 bases between them. The CDR3 has 16 residues. The CDR3 is CASSITTGRASSPLHF. CDR3 sequence (DNA): TGTGCCAGTAGTATAACTACTGGCAGGGCGAGTTCACCCCTCCACTTT. The full variable domain, in which reference TRBV19 and TRBJ1-6 provide the parts outside the CDR3, is DGGITQSPKYLFRKEGQNVTLSCEQNLNHDAMYWYRQDPGQGLRLIYYSQIVNDFQKGDIAEGYSVSREKKESFPLTVTSAQKNPTAFYLCASSITTGRASSPLHFGNGTRLTVT.

This chain joins TRBV27 and TRBJ2-6; the D is unclear. Germline V gene data show CDR1 as MNHEY and CDR2 as SMNVEV (reference sequence). Trimming took 3 bases from V and 0 from J, leaving 12 bases between them. This CDR3 has 17 amino acids. The CDR3 reads CASSLFTTSSGANVLTF. The CDR3 DNA reads as TGTGCCAGCAGTTTGTTTACGACCAGCTCTGGGGCCAACGTCCTGACTTTC.

The table lists this clone with a count of one. The chain recombines TRBV7-9 with TRBJ2-3; D not certain. CDR1 is SEHNR, CDR2 FQNEAQ, per germline (reference sequence). The V end lost 2 bases, the J end lost 2 bases, and 14 bases lay between the germline ends. This CDR3 spans 16 amino acids. This chain's CDR3 is CASSLILLRHTDTQYF. Written as DNA, the CDR3 is TGTGCCAGCAGCTTAATCCTCCTCAGGCACACAGATACGCAGTATTTT.

The chain uses TRBV19 and TRBJ2-4, with 8 bases identical to TRBD1. The V gene's germline CDR1 is LNHDA and CDR2 SQIVND (reference sequence). The CDR3 loop spans 15 amino acids. Losses at the gene ends were 4 bases for V and 8 bases for J; bases not matched to a gene: 10. CDR3 nucleotide sequence: TGTGCCAGTAGTACGAGGGACAGGTGGGCAGACATTCAGTACTTC. It encodes CASSTRDRWADIQYF.

The chain is built from TRBV7-2 and TRBJ2-1; the D is unclear. CDR3 length: 14 residues. Trimming pared 0 bases from V and 3 bases from J, leaving 6 bases between. Germline V gene data show CDR1 as SGHTA and CDR2 as FQGNSA. The CDR3 protein is CASSLALVYNEQFF. As DNA, the CDR3 is TGTGCCAGCAGCTTAGCGCTAGTCTACAATGAGCAGTTCTTC. Based on the CDR3 plus reference TRBV7-2 and TRBJ2-1, the full variable domain is GAGVSQSPSNKVTEKGKDVELRCDPISGHTALYWYRQSLGQGLEFLIYFQGNSAPDKSGLPSDRFSAERTGGSVSTLTIQRTQQEDSAVYLCASSLALVYNEQFFGPGTRLTVL.

The V gene is TRBV10-3, the J gene TRBJ1-6, with 7 bases that match TRBD1. Germline loops: CDR1 ENHRY, CDR2 SYGVKD. The junction had 20 bases not matched to a gene; V was cut back by 5 bases and J by 7 bases. The CDR3 covers 19 residues. The CDR3 sequence is CAISTQPLNSGTANSPLHF. The CDR3 DNA is TGTGCCATCAGTACTCAGCCCCTAAACTCCGGGACAGCCAATTCACCCCTCCACTTT.

V is TRBV16 and J is TRBJ2-1; 8 bases line up with TRBD1. This CDR3 has 16 amino acids. J was trimmed by 4 bases and V by 0 bases; bases with no gene match: 5. Germline loops: CDR1 KGHSY, CDR2 FQNENV. CDR3 loop: CASSQSKQGVYNEQFF. CDR3 DNA: TGTGCCAGCAGCCAATCGAAACAGGGGGTTTACAATGAGCAGTTCTTC.

The gene calls are TRBV11-2 and TRBJ1-2, with 9 bases matching TRBD1. This CDR3 is 12 amino acids long. After removal of 4 bases from V and 12 bases from J, the junction contained 6 bases not matched to a gene. Germline V lookup: CDR1 SGHAT, CDR2 FQNNGV. CDR3 region: CASSYEGQGNTF. The CDR3 DNA is TGTGCCAGCAGCTACGAGGGACAGGGCAACACCTTC. The variable domain in full, with the rest retrieved from reference TRBV11-2 and TRBJ1-2, is EAGVAQSPRYKIIEKRQSVAFWCNPISGHATLYWYQQILGQGPKLLIQFQNNGVVDDSQLPKDRFSAERLKGVDSTLKIQPAKLEDSAVYLCASSYEGQGNTFGSGTRLTVV.

This chain uses TRBV7-3 with TRBJ2-1; D gene uncertain. The CDR3 has 13 amino acids. Germline CDR1 reads SGHTA; CDR2 reads FQGTGA. V was cut by 4 bases and J by 2 bases, with 6 bases left in between. The CDR3 region has the DNA TGTGCCAGCAGCTCCACGGCCTACAATGAGCAGTTCTTC. Translation: CASSSTAYNEQFF.

The V and J genes are TRBV28 and TRBJ1-2; TRBD1 matches at 7 bases. After removal of 8 bases from V and 2 bases from J, the junction contained 2 bases not matched to a gene. Germline assignment: CDR1 MDHEN and CDR2 SYDVKM. CDR3 length: 12 amino acids. The CDR3 loop reads CASEGQNYGYTF. The CDR3 DNA reads TGTGCCAGCGAGGGACAGAACTATGGCTACACCTTC.

The chain combines TRBV28 with TRBJ1-2; D is undetermined. V shed 4 bases and J shed 3 bases, with 9 bases lying between them. This CDR3 region has 13 residues. CDR1 is MDHEN, CDR2 SYDVKM, per germline. CDR3 nucleotides: TGTGCCAGCAGTTCCACAGCAGACTATGGCTACACCTTC. It encodes CASSSTADYGYTF.

This chain joins TRBV5-1 and TRBJ1-2, with D possibly being TRBD1 (6 bases). V was pared by 6 bases and J by 2 bases, with 11 bases between. CDR1 and CDR2 from the germline V gene are SGHRS and YFSETQ. CDR3 size: 13 residues. The CDR3 DNA sequence: TGCGCCAGCACCGCCGGACAGAACTATGGCTACACCTTC. The encoded protein is CASTAGQNYGYTF.

The J gene is TRBJ1-1, the V gene TRBV5-1, with D unclear. V shed 0 bases and J shed 0 bases, with 6 bases lying between them. This CDR3 comprises 14 residues. Germline loops: CDR1 SGHRS, CDR2 YFSETQ. The CDR3 region has the DNA TGCGCCAGCAGCTTGGACAGACTGAACACTGAAGCTTTCTTT. It specifies CASSLDRLNTEAFF.

The chain has TRBV6-2 or TRBV6-3 and TRBJ1-6; 7 nucleotides match TRBD1. The CDR3 consists of 17 residues. The germline gives CDR1 MNHEY, CDR2 SVGEGT. The V gene end was trimmed by 2 bases and the J gene end by 4 bases; junction bases not matched to a gene: 8. CDR3 region: CASSYSIGTAYNSPLHF. CDR3 nucleotides: TGTGCCAGCAGTTACAGTATCGGGACAGCGTATAATTCACCCCTCCACTTT.

The chain employs TRBV7-8 and TRBJ2-1; 11 positions agree with TRBD2. The CDR3 sequence is 15 residues long. V was pared by 5 bases and J by 4 bases, with 4 bases of the junction left unmatched. Germline V gives CDR1 SGHVS, CDR2 FQNEAQ. Here the CDR3 reads CASSQTSGIYNEQFF. Written as DNA, the CDR3 is TGTGCCAGCAGCCAGACTAGCGGGATTTACAATGAGCAGTTCTTC.

The rearrangement links TRBV6-5 to TRBJ1-2; 10 bases agree with TRBD1. CDR3 length: 14 amino acids. The germline gives CDR1 MNHEY, CDR2 SVGAGI. V shed 6 bases, J shed 8 bases, and the junction held 9 bases outside the gene matches. The CDR3 loop is CASRGTGAAAGYTF. The CDR3 DNA sequence: TGTGCCAGCAGGGGGACAGGGGCCGCGGCCGGCTACACCTTC.

J is TRBJ1-1 and V is TRBV7-2; D unclear. Germline V gives CDR1 SGHTA, CDR2 FQGNSA. The CDR3 extends over 14 amino acids. Deletions cut 0 bases from V and 0 bases from J, with 5 bases between. CDR3 sequence: CASSLAGLNTEAFF. Here the CDR3 DNA reads TGTGCCAGCAGCTTAGCAGGGTTGAACACTGAAGCTTTCTTT.

The V gene is TRBV3-1 (or the pseudogene TRBV3-2), the J gene TRBJ2-1; 9 bases align to TRBD2. V dropped 4 bases and J dropped 8; count of bases not matched to a gene: 6. This CDR3 contains 14 residues. Per germline, CDR1 LGHDT and CDR2 YNNKEL (reference sequence). CDR3 bases: TGTGCCAGCAGCCGAGCGGGAGGTACCGATGAGCAGTTCTTC. It is translated as CASSRAGGTDEQFF.

The J gene is TRBJ1-4, the V gene TRBV7-9; TRBD1 is a possible D gene (6 bases). The length of the CDR3 is 14 residues. Between the trimmed V and J ends, which lost 5 bases and 6 bases, there was a span of 13 bases. The germline gives CDR1 SEHNR, CDR2 FQNEAQ (reference sequence). CDR3 protein: CASSPARGDEKLFF. DNA of the CDR3: TGTGCCAGCAGCCCGGCGAGGGGGGATGAAAAACTGTTTTTT.

J is TRBJ2-3 and V is TRBV4-2; D is unclear. Germline assignment: CDR1 LGHNA and CDR2 YNFKEQ. The length of the CDR3 is 16 residues. The V end lost 4 bases, the J end lost 0 bases, and 14 bases lay between the germline ends. As DNA, the CDR3 is TGTGCCAGCAGCCCCGCCTTAGCAGATAGCACAGATACGCAGTATTTT. Encoded protein: CASSPALADSTDTQYF.

Here the CDR3 reads CASSSTGTATYGYTF. In nucleotides, the CDR3 is TGTGCCAGCAGTTCCACCGGGACAGCCACCTATGGCTACACCTTC. The gene calls are TRBV28 and TRBJ1-2; TRBD1 aligns across 7 bases. V was pared by 4 bases and J by 4 bases, with 9 bases of the junction left unmatched. The CDR3 is made up of 15 amino acids. Germline-derived CDR1 and CDR2 are MDHEN and SYDVKM.

This sequence joins TRBV28 and TRBJ2-5; D is possibly TRBD2 (6 bases). Trimming removed 4 bases from V and 5 bases from J, with 14 bases in between. Germline loops: CDR1 MDHEN, CDR2 SYDVKM. The CDR3 has 14 residues. Written as DNA, the CDR3 is TGTGCCAGCAGTTGGGGCGGGGCGGGGGAGACCCAGTACTTC. Translating it yields CASSWGGAGETQYF. Filled out from reference TRBV28 and TRBJ2-5, the complete variable domain reads DVKVTQSSRYLVKRTGEKVFLECVQDMDHENMFWYRQDPGLGLRLIYFSYDVKMKEKGDIPEGYSVSREKKERFSLILESASTNQTSMYLCASSWGGAGETQYFGPGTRLLVL.